This T cell receptor (beta chain) was sequenced during a study of blood T cells in healthy people across ages. Study-wide results and caveats: When set beside aged donors, long-lived donors presented more naive CD4+ cells and higher diversity. With age, beta diversity per million T cells declined roughly linearly, significantly by approximately 41.

For this clonotype: The antigen is not known.

A second PCR of roughly 6 to 12 cycles used a sample-barcoded 5' primer and a J-beta primer mix. TCRdb re-analysed the 5' RACE reads in MiXCR, keeping a single row per CDR3 protein. The sample shows about 930,000 distinct CDR3 sequences, almost 30% of them seen only once. The CDR3 runs to 13 residues. Germline lookup yields CDR1 SGHDN and CDR2 FVKESK. These data also featured in a second study, about T cells of mothers and their children. Per that paper: The study obtained over 8.5 million TCR beta CDR3 reads per mother and some 3 million per child. Normalized overlap was always slightly, never significantly, higher in related than unrelated mother-child pairs.

V is TRBV14 and J is TRBJ2-7; possible D gene TRBD1, 6 bases. The J call could be wrong; TRBJ2-5 is a better fit for the DNA end. Sample: blood. This clonotype was obtained from a woman aged 40 to 50 in good health. In DNA form, the CDR3 reads TGTGCCAGCAGCCACCAGGGGTTGGAGACCCAGTACTTC. This codes for CASSHQGLETQYF.